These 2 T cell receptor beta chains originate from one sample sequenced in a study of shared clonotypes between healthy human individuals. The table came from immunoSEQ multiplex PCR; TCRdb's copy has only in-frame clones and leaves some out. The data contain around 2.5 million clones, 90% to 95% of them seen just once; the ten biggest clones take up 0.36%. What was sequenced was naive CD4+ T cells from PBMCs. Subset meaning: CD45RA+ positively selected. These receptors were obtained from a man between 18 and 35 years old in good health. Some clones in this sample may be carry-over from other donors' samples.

CDR3 sequence (DNA): TGTGCCAGCAGTTACAGGGGGGGCGGCGGGCAGCCCCAGCATTTT. This translates into CASSYRGGGGQPQHF. The J gene is TRBJ1-5, the V gene TRBV6-5; a weak D match, TRBD1 (6 bases). Germline CDR1 MNHEY, CDR2 SVGAGI. This CDR3 has 15 amino acids. Trimming stripped 2 bases from V and 7 bases from J, with 15 bases between.

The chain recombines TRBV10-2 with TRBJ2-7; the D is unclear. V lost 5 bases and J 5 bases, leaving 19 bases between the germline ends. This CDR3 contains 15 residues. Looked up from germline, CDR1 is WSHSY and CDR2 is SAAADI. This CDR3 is CASSRRAPGTDEQYF. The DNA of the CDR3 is TGCGCCAGCAGTCGCCGGGCCCCGGGCACGGACGAGCAGTACTTC.